The 23 T cell receptor beta chains listed next were all sequenced from one sample in a study of CDR3 diversity in severe acne. TCRdb reprocessed the PCR reads via MiXCR and lists one record per CDR3 protein. Among tens of thousands of distinct CDR3 sequences listed, around 47% were seen once. Material: blood. The origin of the receptors is a male donor with severe acne vulgaris.

As for this clonotype: It may be a read error: a sequence one base away is much more abundant. The rearrangement joins TRBV29-1 to TRBJ1-1; D ambiguous. This CDR3 has 11 residues. Per germline, CDR1 SQVTM and CDR2 ANQGSEA. V was shortened by 7 bases and J by 4 bases, with 10 bases between the two germline ends. In nucleotides, the CDR3 is TGCAGCGCCCAGAAAGGCACTGAAGCTTTCTTT. The encoded protein is CSAQKGTEAFF.

The V call is TRBV7-9, the J call TRBJ1-3, with D unclear. The V gene's germline CDR1 is SEHNR and CDR2 FQNEAQ (reference sequence). Trimming cost V 3 bases and J 2 bases, with 11 bases left between them. There are 15 residues in the CDR3. The DNA of the CDR3 is TGTGCCAGCAGCTTTGGCGGTGGAACTGGAAACACCATATATTTT. It codes for CASSFGGGTGNTIYF.

V usage is TRBV7-2 and J usage is TRBJ1-5; no definite D call. Per germline, CDR1 SGHTA and CDR2 FQGNSA. The CDR3 covers 16 residues. V was clipped by 4 bases and J by 1 base, with 14 bases between them. The CDR3 DNA is TGTGCCAGCAGCTCAAAGAACGGTACAAGCAATCAGCCCCAGCATTTT. Its protein product is CASSSKNGTSNQPQHF.

The count of this clonotype is one. The J gene is TRBJ2-7, the V gene TRBV7-9; 9 positions agree with TRBD1. Germline V gene data show CDR1 as SEHNR and CDR2 as FQNEAQ (reference sequence). The CDR3 spans 15 residues. V trimming: 2 bases; J trimming: 6 bases; junction bases outside the gene matches: 8. CDR3 sequence: CASSLFDRGVREQYF. DNA for the CDR3: TGTGCCAGCAGCTTATTCGACAGGGGGGTTCGCGAGCAGTACTTC. Full variable domain (missing parts from reference TRBV7-9 and TRBJ2-7): DTGVSQNPRHKITKRGQNVTFRCDPISEHNRLYWYRQTLGQGPEFLTYFQNEAQLEKSRLLSDRFSAERPKGSFSTLEIQRTEQGDSAMYLCASSLFDRGVREQYFGPGTRLTVT.

Regarding this clonotype: One base away lies a much larger clone, so this may be a sequencing read error. The rearrangement joins TRBV15 to TRBJ1-4; 9 bases agree with TRBD1. Looked up from germline, CDR1 is LNHNV and CDR2 is YYDKDF (reference sequence). The CDR3 covers 15 residues. CDR3 residues: CAASREGDRVEKLFF. The CDR3 DNA sequence: TGTGCCGCCAGCAGAGAGGGGGACAGGGTTGAAAAACTGTTTTTT.

This clonotype was counted ten times or more. Here the CDR3 reads CASSEGGRRGDTQYF. In DNA, the CDR3 is TGTGCCAGCAGTGAAGGGGGACGGCGAGGAGATACGCAGTATTTT. The chain is built from TRBV6-1 and TRBJ2-3; either TRBD1 or TRBD2 may fit D (5 bases each). The CDR3 loop spans 15 amino acids. The germline V gene encodes CDR1 MNHNS and CDR2 SASEGT. V lost 1 base to trimming and J lost 5 bases, with 13 bases between them.

This clonotype was seen repeatedly, ten times or more. CDR3 in DNA: TGTGCCAGCAGCTTTACGCCCGGACTAGCGGGAGAGACCCAGTACTTC. This gives the protein CASSFTPGLAGETQYF. The chain carries TRBV5-4 and TRBJ2-5; 11 bases match TRBD2. Germline assignment: CDR1 SGHNT and CDR2 YYREEE (reference sequence). V lost 2 bases and J lost 4; bases outside the gene matches: 7. The CDR3 extends over 16 amino acids.

The chain carries TRBV2 and TRBJ2-3; 12 nucleotides line up with TRBD2. Germline CDR1 reads SNHLY; CDR2 reads FYNNEI. This CDR3 has 15 amino acids. V gave up 5 bases and J gave up 11 bases; unmatched junction bases: 11. Here the CDR3 DNA reads TGTGCCAGCAGTCCTAGCGGGAGGGATTATCCTAAGCAGTATTTT. This gives the protein CASSPSGRDYPKQYF.

A note on this clonotype: One end of the junction is discordant with germline, which a read error may explain. The chain employs TRBV6-5 and TRBJ2-3; TRBD1 or TRBD2 may be the D gene (6 bases each). The CDR3 is 15 residues long. Germline V gives CDR1 MNHEY, CDR2 SVGAGI. The CDR3 bases are TGTGCCAGCAGTTACCGAGGGGGGAACACAGATGCGCAGTATTTT. Translation: CASSYRGGNTDAQYF.

The V and J genes are TRBV15 and TRBJ2-7; the D is unclear. Germline CDR1 is LNHNV and CDR2 is YYDKDF (reference sequence). This CDR3 region has 15 residues. Trimming removed 1 base at V and 0 bases at J, with 10 bases between. CDR3: CATSRAGQSSYEQYF. For the CDR3, the DNA is TGTGCCACCAGCAGAGCTGGGCAGAGCTCCTACGAGCAGTACTTC.

The genes are TRBV28 and TRBJ2-1, with a tentative D call TRBD1 (5 bases). The length of the CDR3 is 14 residues. Deletions cut 5 bases from V and 7 bases from J, with 15 bases between. CDR1 MDHEN and CDR2 SYDVKM come from the germline V gene. The CDR3 sequence is CASSLVGAGNEQFF. The CDR3 bases are TGTGCCAGCAGTCTAGTTGGGGCTGGGAATGAGCAGTTCTTC.

This clonotype has ten or more counts. The chain recombines TRBV5-8 with TRBJ2-7; D is possibly TRBD1 or TRBD2 (5 bases each). V shed 3 bases and J shed 1 base, with 8 bases lying between them. Germline values: CDR1 SGHTS, CDR2 YDEGEE. The CDR3 length is 13 residues. The CDR3 sequence is CASSWDVSYEQYF. As DNA, the CDR3 is TGTGCCAGCAGCTGGGACGTTTCCTACGAGCAGTACTTC.

This clonotype has at least ten counts. The gene calls are TRBV7-2 and TRBJ1-1; no clear D. From germline, CDR1 is SGHTA and CDR2 FQGNSA. This CDR3 region has 16 residues. Trimming left V 1 base short and J 1 base short, with 13 bases between. CDR3 nucleotide sequence: TGTGCCAGCAGCTTAGTCCATCAGGCGACGAACACTGAAGCTTTCTTT. It specifies CASSLVHQATNTEAFF.

In its sample, this clonotype was seen many times. The chain combines TRBV13 with TRBJ1-2; D gene unclear. The CDR3 is made up of 14 amino acids. V shed 0 bases and J shed 0 bases, with 5 bases lying between them. Germline assignment: CDR1 PRHDT and CDR2 FYEKMQ (reference sequence). CDR3 loop: CASSLGGANYGYTF. As DNA, the CDR3 is TGTGCCAGCAGCTTAGGGGGAGCTAACTATGGCTACACCTTC.

This clonotype rates as large. The genes are TRBV10-2 and TRBJ2-7; 8 nucleotides line up with TRBD1. With 1 base clipped from V and 3 bases from J, the junction kept 2 bases outside the gene matches. The CDR3 loop spans 14 amino acids. Looked up from germline, CDR1 is WSHSY and CDR2 is SAAADI. In DNA, the CDR3 is TGCGCCAGCAGTGAGTGGGGACAGGACTACGAGCAGTACTTC. Its translation is CASSEWGQDYEQYF.

A note on this clonotype: This may come from a read error, since a much larger clone is one base off. J is TRBJ2-7 and V is TRBV20-1, with D perhaps given as TRBD1 or TRBD2 (5 bases each). There are 15 residues in the CDR3. The germline V and J ends were trimmed by 3 bases and 6 bases, with 21 bases remaining between them. Germline CDR1 and CDR2: DFQATT and SNEGSKA (reference sequence). The CDR3 protein is CSARGSGIGVSEQYF. The CDR3 DNA is TGCAGTGCTAGGGGCTCCGGGATAGGGGTATCCGAGCAGTACTTC.

This clonotype has at least ten counts. The chain links TRBV20-1 to TRBJ2-2; D possibly corresponds to TRBD2 (6 bases). The CDR3 loop spans 15 amino acids. V dropped 0 bases and J dropped 7 bases, with 15 bases sitting between them. Per germline, CDR1 DFQATT and CDR2 SNEGSKA (reference sequence). The CDR3 coding sequence is TGCAGTGCTAGAGATATGGGGGGTCTGTTCGGGGAGCTGTTTTTT. This codes for CSARDMGGLFGELFF.

This clonotype was counted at least ten times. V is TRBV19 and J is TRBJ2-5, with D perhaps matching TRBD1 (5 bases). CDR1 is LNHDA and CDR2 is SQIVND in the germline V gene (reference sequence). The CDR3 totals 13 residues. Trimming took 3 bases from V and 4 from J, leaving 9 bases between them. The CDR3 loop is CASSMTVGETQYF. DNA of the CDR3: TGTGCCAGTAGTATGACAGTAGGAGAGACCCAGTACTTC.

This clonotype was recorded a few times. The rearrangement links TRBV12-3 or TRBV12-4 to TRBJ1-5, with D perhaps matching TRBD1 (5 bases). The CDR3 is 15 residues long. The V and J ends lost 5 bases and 3 bases respectively, with 14 bases between them. Here the CDR3 DNA reads TGTGCCAGCAGTCCAGAGGGCAGGGCCAATCAGCCCCAGCATTTT. Translating it yields CASSPEGRANQPQHF.

This clonotype was picked up many times. V gene TRBV5-1 combines with J gene TRBJ2-5; the match to TRBD2 covers 9 bases. Germline V gives CDR1 SGHRS, CDR2 YFSETQ. There are 14 residues in the CDR3. V lost 3 bases and J lost 3; bases outside the gene matches: 3. This CDR3 is CASSSTSGKETQYF. The CDR3 DNA sequence: TGCGCCAGCAGCTCGACTAGCGGTAAAGAGACCCAGTACTTC.

This rearrangement joins TRBV7-9 to TRBJ2-5; D is unclear. The CDR3 length is 12 residues. Between the trimmed V and J ends, which lost 5 bases and 4 bases, there was a span of 8 bases. From germline, CDR1 is SEHNR and CDR2 FQNEAQ (reference sequence). The CDR3, as DNA: TGTGCCAGCAGCCGACCAGTAGAGACCCAGTACTTC. Protein sequence: CASSRPVETQYF.

This chain joins TRBV6-5 and TRBJ1-1, with 8 bases that match TRBD1. The CDR3 consists of 12 residues. Germline V gene lookup returns CDR1 MNHEY and CDR2 SVGAGI. V shed 5 bases, J shed 11 bases, and the junction held 7 bases outside the gene matches. The CDR3 DNA sequence: TGTGCCAGCAGTCCTCGACAGGGGATCGCTTTCTTT. It encodes CASSPRQGIAFF.

The chain links TRBV10-1 to TRBJ2-1; D not resolved. The CDR3 loop spans 12 amino acids. Germline CDR1 and CDR2: WNHNN and SYGVQD (reference sequence). V was clipped by 3 bases and J by 10 bases, with 10 bases between them. The CDR3 protein is CASSDPLGEQFF. The CDR3 DNA is TGCGCCAGCAGTGACCCCCTGGGCGAGCAGTTCTTC.